This is a list of T cell receptor beta chains from one sample in a study of blood T cell repertoires in COVID-19. Only in-frame clones appear in the TCRdb table, and some are missing; sequencing was by immunoSEQ multiplex PCR. The sample shows some 87,000 clones, around 83% of them seen only once. Sequencing was carried out using peripheral blood. These receptors originate from a man at least 80 years old with active or convalescent COVID-19. The conserved cysteine and the conserved F or W are not part of the CDR3 here. A D gene is named only where the DNA matches it firmly. A clone size is listed for some rows: how often the clone was seen (once, few, many), or a class if it is expanded.

abundance: NA; len: 16; d_gene: TRBD2; v_gene: TRBV7-2; CDR3aa: ASSLRIGLAGKQETQY
abundance: NA; len: 14; d_gene: NA; v_gene: TRBV18; CDR3aa: ASSPPGGVGNQPQH
abundance: NA; len: 13; d_gene: TRBD2; v_gene: TRBV28; CDR3aa: AIGTSGKFGDTQY
abundance: NA; len: 16; d_gene: TRBD1; v_gene: TRBV28; CDR3aa: ASSFPGQTKLANYGYT
abundance: once; len: 11; d_gene: TRBD2; v_gene: TRBV7-2; CDR3aa: ASSFSGGETQY
abundance: NA; len: 13; d_gene: TRBD2; v_gene: TRBV2; CDR3aa: ASSRLAGTTGELF
abundance: NA; len: 9; d_gene: TRBD2; v_gene: TRBV30; CDR3aa: ASGGTSEQY
abundance: NA; len: 13; d_gene: NA; v_gene: TRBV5-6; CDR3aa: ASSPWVQGNQPQH
abundance: NA; len: 14; d_gene: NA; v_gene: TRBV6-1; CDR3aa: ASSEGGTAYNSPLH
abundance: NA; len: 14; d_gene: TRBD1; v_gene: TRBV4-3; CDR3aa: ASSQAGQAPNEKLF
abundance: NA; len: 15; d_gene: TRBD1; v_gene: TRBV27; CDR3aa: ASSLGQGALSTGELF
abundance: NA; len: 12; d_gene: NA; v_gene: TRBV19; CDR3aa: ASRKTGSNQPQH
abundance: NA; len: 13; d_gene: NA; v_gene: TRBV7-8; CDR3aa: ASSPWDSGVPEAF
abundance: NA; len: 12; d_gene: TRBD1; v_gene: TRBV5-1; CDR3aa: ASSSGQGNEKLF
abundance: NA; len: 11; d_gene: TRBD1; v_gene: TRBV24-1; CDR3aa: ATSDDRAETQY
abundance: few; len: 16; d_gene: TRBD1; v_gene: TRBV5-1; CDR3aa: ASSGTGTGYSGANVLT
abundance: NA; len: 13; d_gene: NA; v_gene: TRBV3-1/TRBV3-2; CDR3aa: ASSQDLIRGGEAF
abundance: NA; len: 10; d_gene: NA; v_gene: TRBV30; CDR3aa: AWSYQGNEQF
abundance: once; len: 14; d_gene: TRBD1; v_gene: TRBV14; CDR3aa: ASSQINRGLSYEQY
abundance: NA; len: 14; d_gene: TRBD1; v_gene: TRBV6-7; CDR3aa: ASSWGLTGPDQPQH
abundance: once; len: 12; d_gene: NA; v_gene: TRBV15; CDR3aa: ATSRGVFGYGYT
abundance: NA; len: 13; d_gene: TRBD1; v_gene: TRBV12-5; CDR3aa: ASGTKTGGRETQY
abundance: NA; len: 11; d_gene: NA; v_gene: TRBV5-1; CDR3aa: ASSLDYSYEQY
abundance: once; len: 11; d_gene: NA; v_gene: TRBV15; CDR3aa: ATSRDLNEKLF
abundance: NA; len: 12; d_gene: NA; v_gene: TRBV9; CDR3aa: ASSPRFETYEQY
abundance: NA; len: 13; d_gene: TRBD1; v_gene: TRBV2; CDR3aa: ASSGGTGRPGELF
abundance: NA; len: 14; d_gene: TRBD2; v_gene: TRBV3-1/TRBV3-2; CDR3aa: ASSQVGVAGGGEQY
abundance: once; len: 13; d_gene: NA; v_gene: TRBV6-1; CDR3aa: ASSEWAGANYGYT
abundance: NA; len: 14; d_gene: NA; v_gene: TRBV10-3; CDR3aa: AISGSGNVGNQPQH
abundance: NA; len: 12; d_gene: NA; v_gene: TRBV4-3; CDR3aa: ASSQESGNQPQH
abundance: NA; len: 13; d_gene: NA; v_gene: TRBV27; CDR3aa: ASSFGVTGEGEQY
abundance: NA; len: 17; d_gene: TRBD2; v_gene: TRBV6-8; CDR3aa: ASSYSRLAGGDTYNEQF
abundance: NA; len: 14; d_gene: TRBD2; v_gene: TRBV6-4; CDR3aa: ASSRLAGTNTGELF
abundance: NA; len: 13; d_gene: TRBD2; v_gene: TRBV7-6; CDR3aa: ASSLASSGAGELF
abundance: NA; len: 12; d_gene: NA; v_gene: TRBV6-2/TRBV6-3; CDR3aa: ASSSSAGLYEQY
abundance: NA; len: 12; d_gene: TRBD1; v_gene: TRBV7-2; CDR3aa: ASRRTGPNTEAF
abundance: NA; len: 13; d_gene: NA; v_gene: TRBV15; CDR3aa: ATSRDKGESDTQY
abundance: once; len: 13; d_gene: NA; v_gene: TRBV18; CDR3aa: ASSPSGISTDTQY
abundance: NA; len: 10; d_gene: NA; v_gene: TRBV30; CDR3aa: AWNRENQPQH
abundance: NA; len: 11; d_gene: NA; v_gene: TRBV18; CDR3aa: ASSAGRQRGQF
abundance: NA; len: 13; d_gene: TRBD2; v_gene: TRBV5-4; CDR3aa: ASRRLAGGPDEQF
abundance: NA; len: 14; d_gene: TRBD1; v_gene: TRBV2; CDR3aa: ASKSGTVRDNSPLH
abundance: NA; len: 15; d_gene: NA; v_gene: TRBV14; CDR3aa: ASSQDGLQGRPYEQY
abundance: once; len: 15; d_gene: TRBD2; v_gene: TRBV10-1; CDR3aa: ASSETSGRAINNEQF
abundance: NA; len: 14; d_gene: NA; v_gene: TRBV7-2; CDR3aa: ASSPQYGQPWETQY
abundance: NA; len: 13; d_gene: TRBD2; v_gene: TRBV5-1; CDR3aa: ASSFRAGEANEQF
abundance: NA; len: 13; d_gene: TRBD2; v_gene: TRBV7-3; CDR3aa: ASSYRLAEQQTQY
abundance: once; len: 10; d_gene: NA; v_gene: TRBV9; CDR3aa: ASSEGDTEAF
abundance: NA; len: 13; d_gene: TRBD1; v_gene: TRBV3-1/TRBV3-2; CDR3aa: ASSQGTGMNSPLH